This entry describes one T cell receptor beta chain. Profiled with immunoSEQ multiplex PCR; TCRdb holds only in-frame clones, not every one. The sample contains roughly 54,000 clones, 92% of which appear only once. The sample belongs to a study of T cell changes during pregnancy in multiple sclerosis. The CDR3 totals 16 residues. Germline trimming cut 6 bases from V and 1 base from J; bases unmatched to any gene: 13. Germline CDR1 reads SQVTM; CDR2 reads ANQGSEA. Sequenced material: CD4+ T cells from peripheral blood mononuclear cells, taken after pregnancy. This clonotype was obtained from a female donor with multiple sclerosis, enrolled in a pregnancy study. J is TRBJ1-2 and V is TRBV29-1, with TRBD1 identical over 8 bases. CDR3 bases: TGCAGCGTCCACGGACAGGGAGGAGTTTTTAACTATGGCTACACCTTC. Protein product: CSVHGQGGVFNYGYTF.